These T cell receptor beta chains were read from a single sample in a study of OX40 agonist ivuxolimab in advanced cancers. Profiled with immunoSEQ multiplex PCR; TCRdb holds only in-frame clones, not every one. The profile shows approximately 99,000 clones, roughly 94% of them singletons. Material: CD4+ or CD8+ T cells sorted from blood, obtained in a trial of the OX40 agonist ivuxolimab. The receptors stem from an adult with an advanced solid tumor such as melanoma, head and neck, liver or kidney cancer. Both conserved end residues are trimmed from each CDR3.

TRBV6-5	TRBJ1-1	ASSPGGGQAF
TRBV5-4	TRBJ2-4	ASSFDRGNIQY
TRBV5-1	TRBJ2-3	ASRIEWDTQY
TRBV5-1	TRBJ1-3	ASSLAPDRIGNTIY
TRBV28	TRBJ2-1	ASSPPRTSIYNEQF
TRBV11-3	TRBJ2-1	ASSLDQGGTALYNEQF
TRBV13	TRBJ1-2	ASSFGHNYGYT
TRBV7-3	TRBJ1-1	ASSQSKNTEAF
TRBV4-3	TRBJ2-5	ASSQEVSGRAGTQY
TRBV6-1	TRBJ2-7	ASSEWNYEQY
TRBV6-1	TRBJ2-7	ASSILEGPYEQY
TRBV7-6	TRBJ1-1	ASSSWRDKGNTEAF
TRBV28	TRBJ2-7	ASSALLGQGSYEQY
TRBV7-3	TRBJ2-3	ASSFSGTMTDTQY
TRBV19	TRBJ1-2	ASSLRDQWAGYT
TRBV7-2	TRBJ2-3	ASSLGGGRRDTQY
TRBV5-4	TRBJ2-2	ASSFRDRGAGELF
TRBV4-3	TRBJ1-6	ASSQDPQGPGSPLH
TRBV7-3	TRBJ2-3	ASSPQGATDTQY
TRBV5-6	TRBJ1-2	ASSPGQGNYGYT
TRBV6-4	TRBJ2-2	ASSDSGTSGYGELF
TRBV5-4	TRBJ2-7	ASSVTSGREYEQY
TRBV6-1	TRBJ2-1	ASRQGLYNEQF
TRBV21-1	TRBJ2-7	ASSKVGTTSYEQY
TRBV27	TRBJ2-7	ASSPTWGGRDRYEQY
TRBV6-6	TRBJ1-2	ASSYPSGSGYGYT
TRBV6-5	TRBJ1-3	ASSYSGVSSGNTIY
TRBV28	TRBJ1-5	ASSSRGTGNQPQH
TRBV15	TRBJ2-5	ATSRDDLRTQY